This T cell receptor beta chain stems from a study of blood T cell repertoires in COVID-19. Participants' reported clinical history set cohort assignment. Measured with immunoSEQ multiplex PCR; TCRdb has only the in-frame clones, and not every one. The sample shows roughly 300,000 clones, just over 85% of them seen only once. This clone was seen once. A read error may account for a junction end that differs from germline. The CDR3 has 13 residues. Germline assignment: CDR1 SNHLY and CDR2 FYNNEI. The sequence derives from a man between 25 and 39 years old who had recovered from COVID-19. The sequencing input was PBMCs or T cells enriched from blood (not recorded which). The J gene is TRBJ1-2, the V gene TRBV2; 8 nucleotides match TRBD1. The CDR3 region is CASTRDRNIPISF. In nucleotides, the CDR3 is TGTGCCAGCACGAGGGACAGGAATATTCCGATCTCCTTC.